Sequencing of this T cell receptor beta chain was carried out in a study of tumor and adjacent non-tumor tissue in lung cancer. The V and J ends lost 9 bases and 2 bases, in that order; junction bases with no gene match: 15. CDR1 is SGHTA, CDR2 FQGTGA, per germline. The CDR3 runs 17 residues. Three rounds of nested PCR, following a modified ARM-PCR protocol, produced the TCRbeta library. TCRdb fed the multiplex PCR reads into MiXCR, producing one record per CDR3 protein. The data show around 57,000 distinct CDR3 sequences, with about 56% seen just once and less than 40% held by the top ten. The template was RNA from unsorted bulk tissue. The normal lung tissue was taken more than 3 cm from the tumor edge.

The receptor's source is a man in his 70s with non-small cell lung cancer. This rearrangement joins TRBV7-3 to TRBJ2-1, with 8 positions matching TRBD2. Sequencing was performed on distant non-tumor lung tissue. This chain's CDR3 is CASSMPGGGSAYNEQFF. CDR3 nucleotide sequence: TGTGCCAGTAGCATGCCGGGGGGGGGAAGCGCCTACAATGAGCAGTTCTTC.